The clone carrying this TCR beta chain was recorded once. Original methodology: Nucleated cell counts were estimated from reference gene primer amplification. Measured with immunoSEQ multiplex PCR; TCRdb has only the in-frame clones, and not every one. V and J calls and clone size are given by that table; D and trimming were obtained from the DNA. This table has about 260,000 clones, 84% appearing once. This entry is derived from a study of blood T cell repertoires in COVID-19. Study-level information: Samples came from the United States, Italy and Spain, spanning acute and convalescent COVID-19.

The CDR3 length is 13 residues. V was clipped by 7 bases and J by 0 bases; unmatched bases: 2. Germline-derived CDR1 and CDR2 are SNHLY and FYNNEI. Sequencing was performed on peripheral blood. The origin of this receptor is a man in his 60s with acute or convalescent COVID-19. The chain links TRBV2 to TRBJ1-1; 7 bases line up with TRBD1. The CDR3 nucleotides read TGTGCCAGCAAGGGACAGCTGAACACTGAAGCTTTCTTT. This codes for CASKGQLNTEAFF.